This T cell receptor beta chain was documented in a study of T cell repertoires in cytomegalovirus infection. TCRdb re-derived calls from the reads in MiXCR, one entry per CDR3 protein. The sample records about 530,000 distinct CDR3 sequences, around 27% being singletons. Between the trimmed V and J ends, which lost 6 bases and 0 bases, there was a span of 13 bases. The CDR3 totals 15 residues. Germline V lookup: CDR1 MNHEY, CDR2 SVGEGT. In this sample, this clonotype turned up a few times. The sequenced material came from PBMCs. This receptor was identified in a human donor in good health (CMV status not recorded). Some clones in this sample may be carry-over from other donors' samples. V gene TRBV6-2 or TRBV6-3 combines with J gene TRBJ2-3, with TRBD1 as a possible D gene (5 bases). The CDR3 loop is CASSLLTASTDTQYF. CDR3 in DNA: TGTGCCAGCAGCTTACTGACAGCTAGCACAGATACGCAGTATTTT.